Here is one TCR beta chain with its context. Its antigen is currently unknown. The data belong to a study of CD8+CD57+ T cells in acquired aplastic anemia. On the study more broadly: Sorted CD4+ and CD8+ cell DNA averaged 3.2 ug. Study observations and caveats: Significant differences in CD8+ Simpson's diversity were not observed between patients and controls. Patients and controls shared around 30 CD8+ CDR3 sequences.

The V gene lost 0 bases and the J gene lost 5 bases, with 10 bases spanning the gap. The CDR3 totals 14 residues. Germline CDR1 KGHSH, CDR2 LQKENI. TCR beta VDJ and CDR3 were profiled, and genomic DNA was the template. TCRdb reprocessed the reads with MiXCR, giving one entry per CDR3 protein. The table shows around 190,000 distinct CDR3 sequences, with 61% occurring only once. This chain links TRBV18 with TRBJ2-5; no definite D call. The sample was sorted CD4+, CD8+, or CD8+CD57+ T cells (not recorded which) from PBMCs. The source of this sequence is a human donor in good health. The CDR3 spells CASSPPVRRETQYF. The CDR3 region has the DNA TGTGCCAGCTCACCACCGGTCCGACGGGAGACCCAGTACTTC. The full variable domain, in which reference TRBV18 and TRBJ2-5 provide the parts outside the CDR3, is NAGVMQNPRHLVRRRGQEARLRCSPMKGHSHVYWYRQLPEEGLKFMVYLQKENIIDESGMPKERFSAEFPKEGPSILRIQQVVRGDSAAYFCASSPPVRRETQYFGPGTRLLVL.